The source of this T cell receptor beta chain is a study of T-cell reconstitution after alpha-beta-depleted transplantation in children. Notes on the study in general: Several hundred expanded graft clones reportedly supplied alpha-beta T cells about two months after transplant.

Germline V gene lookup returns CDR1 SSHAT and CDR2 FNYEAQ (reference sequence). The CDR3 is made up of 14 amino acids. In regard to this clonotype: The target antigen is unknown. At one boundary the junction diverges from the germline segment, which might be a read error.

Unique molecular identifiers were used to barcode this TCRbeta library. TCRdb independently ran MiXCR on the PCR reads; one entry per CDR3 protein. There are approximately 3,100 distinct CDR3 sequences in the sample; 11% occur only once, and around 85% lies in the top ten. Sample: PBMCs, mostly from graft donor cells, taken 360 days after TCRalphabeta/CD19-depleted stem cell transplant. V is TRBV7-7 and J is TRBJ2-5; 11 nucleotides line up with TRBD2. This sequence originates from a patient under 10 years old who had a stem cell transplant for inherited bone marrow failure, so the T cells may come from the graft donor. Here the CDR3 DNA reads TGTGCTAGCAGCCCTGGACTAGCGGGAGAGACCCAGTACTTC. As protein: CASSPGLAGETQYF.